The 15 T cell receptor beta chains in this list originate from one sample, sequenced in a study of blood T cell repertoires in COVID-19. Repertoires were generated with immunoSEQ multiplex PCR, while TCRdb's copy carries only in-frame clones and drops some. The top ten clones hold under 2% of a sample with around 260,000 clones, 75% to 90% of them seen once. The material sequenced was peripheral blood. Every receptor here comes from a man aged 30 to 45 with active or convalescent COVID-19.

The J gene is TRBJ1-2, the V gene TRBV10-1; no clear D. Germline V gene sequence: CDR1 WNHNN, CDR2 SYGVQD (reference sequence). The CDR3 has 15 amino acids. Trimming shortened V by 0 bases and J by 3 bases, and 11 bases separated the two germline ends. The chain's CDR3 is CASSESTVRDYGYTF. The CDR3 nucleotides read TGCGCCAGCAGTGAGTCAACGGTCCGGGACTATGGCTACACCTTC.

The genes are TRBV9 and TRBJ1-1, with D maybe TRBD1 (5 bases). Germline assignment: CDR1 SGDLS and CDR2 YYNGEE. This CDR3 has 16 residues. V lost 2 bases to trimming and J lost 0 bases, with 14 bases between them. The DNA of the CDR3 is TGTGCCAGCAGCGTTCTAGGGGACTCCCTGAACACTGAAGCTTTCTTT. Translation: CASSVLGDSLNTEAFF. Variable domain in full (rest from reference TRBV9 and TRBJ1-1): DSGVTQTPKHLITATGQRVTLRCSPRSGDLSVYWYQQSLDQGLQFLIQYYNGEERAKGNILERFSAQQFPDLHSELNLSSLELGDSALYFCASSVLGDSLNTEAFFGQGTRLTVV.

This sequence joins TRBV2 and TRBJ2-3, with 9 bases aligning to TRBD1. The germline V gene encodes CDR1 SNHLY and CDR2 FYNNEI. The V and J ends lost 5 bases and 1 base, in that order; junction bases with no gene match: 7. CDR3 length: 16 residues. The CDR3, as DNA: TGTGCCAGCAGTTCGACCCGGGACAGGGGCACAGATACGCAGTATTTT. This gives the protein CASSSTRDRGTDTQYF.

This clone was counted between two and nine times. The same CDR3 is also encoded by other DNA sequences in this sample. The chain joins TRBV6-2 or TRBV6-3 to TRBJ1-2; D possibly corresponds to TRBD1 (6 bases). The length of the CDR3 is 15 residues. In germline, CDR1 is MNHEY, CDR2 SVGEGT. V dropped 2 bases and J dropped 6 bases, with 16 bases sitting between them. The chain's CDR3 is CASSYIPQGRDGYTF. The CDR3 nucleotides read TGTGCCAGCAGTTACATACCACAGGGTAGAGATGGCTACACCTTC.

This clone has just one count. The V gene is TRBV6-2 or TRBV6-3, the J gene TRBJ2-7; D gene ambiguous. This CDR3 region has 16 residues. Trimming cost V 2 bases and J 0 bases, with 14 bases left between them. CDR1 is MNHEY, CDR2 SVGEGT, per germline. CDR3 nucleotide sequence: TGTGCCAGCAGTTACCCTTCTGGGCAAAGCTCCTACGAGCAGTACTTC. Its protein is CASSYPSGQSSYEQYF.

This rearrangement joins TRBV29-1 to TRBJ1-2, with no clear D. The CDR3 sequence is 11 residues long. The ends were cut back, 4 bases at V and 4 bases at J, with 7 bases in the middle. Germline CDR1 and CDR2: SQVTM and ANQGSEA. CDR3 in amino acids: CSVGDSYGYTF. The CDR3 DNA reads as TGCAGCGTTGGAGACTCCTATGGCTACACCTTC.

The genes are TRBV4-2 and TRBJ1-2; unclear D gene. The CDR3 consists of 14 residues. Germline CDR1 reads LGHNA; CDR2 reads YNFKEQ. V lost 1 base and J 9 bases, leaving 15 bases between the germline ends. CDR3 nucleotide sequence: TGTGCCAGCAGCCAAGTGATCCCAGGAAGCAGCTACACCTTC. Its protein is CASSQVIPGSSYTF.

The chain joins TRBV6-5 to TRBJ2-1, with D unclear. The CDR3 is 12 amino acids. Trimming removed 5 bases from V and 6 bases from J, with 8 bases in between. Germline V lookup: CDR1 MNHEY, CDR2 SVGAGI. CDR3 amino acids: CASSSASNEQFF. DNA of the CDR3: TGTGCCAGCAGTAGCGCGAGCAATGAGCAGTTCTTC.

The chain employs TRBV9 and TRBJ2-7; TRBD2 is a possible D gene (5 bases). Between the trimmed V and J ends, which lost 0 bases and 3 bases, there was a span of 13 bases. Germline values: CDR1 SGDLS, CDR2 YYNGEE. The CDR3 has 15 residues. CDR3 DNA: TGTGCCAGCAGCGTAGGGGCGGTTGGAGGCTACGAGCAGTACTTC. Translating gives CASSVGAVGGYEQYF.

V is TRBV4-1 and J is TRBJ2-6, with a weak D call TRBD2 (5 bases). V lost 1 base and J 6 bases, leaving 13 bases between the germline ends. The CDR3 contains 16 residues. Germline V gene sequence: CDR1 MGHRA, CDR2 YSYEKL. The DNA of the CDR3 is TGCGCCAGCAGCCAAGGATCCGGGGTCGAGGCCAACGTCCTGACTTTC. Translating it yields CASSQGSGVEANVLTF.

For the CDR3, the DNA is TGTGCCAGCAGTTGGGGGGTGCAGGATCAGCCCCAGCATTTT. Translating it yields CASSWGVQDQPQHF. The J gene is TRBJ1-5, the V gene TRBV6-5; D is possibly TRBD1 (5 bases). V was cut by 4 bases and J by 5 bases, with 12 bases left in between. Germline CDR1 reads MNHEY; CDR2 reads SVGAGI. The CDR3 covers 14 residues.

This clone was detected only once. The V gene is TRBV5-6, the J gene TRBJ2-3; tentative D call: TRBD1 (5 bases). Germline V gene sequence: CDR1 SGHDT, CDR2 YYEEEE. The CDR3 is 15 residues long. V lost 1 base, J lost 2 bases, and 11 bases lay in between. The chain's CDR3 is CASSLSPGNTDTQYF. The CDR3 DNA sequence: TGTGCCAGCAGCTTGTCGCCAGGGAACACAGATACGCAGTATTTT.

The V call is TRBV19, the J call TRBJ1-5; possible D gene TRBD1, 5 bases. CDR1 is LNHDA and CDR2 is SQIVND in the germline V gene (reference sequence). The CDR3 has 14 amino acids. V lost 8 bases and J lost 7, with 18 bases in between. CDR3 in DNA: TGTGCCAGTGCCCCGGGGGAGGGCAGCCAGCCCCAGCATTTT. Amino acids: CASAPGEGSQPQHF.

This clone was counted once. This chain joins TRBV7-8 and TRBJ1-6; D gene ambiguous. The CDR3 contains 14 residues. The ends were cut back, 4 bases at V and 6 bases at J, with 10 bases in the middle. Germline loops: CDR1 SGHVS, CDR2 FQNEAQ. CDR3 loop: CASSWTGGNSPLHF. The CDR3, as DNA: TGTGCCAGCAGCTGGACTGGCGGTAATTCACCCCTCCACTTT.

The gene calls are TRBV19 and TRBJ1-4; 9 bases agree with TRBD1. The V gene's germline CDR1 is LNHDA and CDR2 SQIVND (reference sequence). This CDR3 is built from 15 residues. J was trimmed by 5 bases and V by 9 bases; bases with no gene match: 10. The CDR3 bases are TGTGCCAGCACGAACAGGGGGCGCTGGAATGAAAAACTGTTTTTT. It translates to CASTNRGRWNEKLFF.